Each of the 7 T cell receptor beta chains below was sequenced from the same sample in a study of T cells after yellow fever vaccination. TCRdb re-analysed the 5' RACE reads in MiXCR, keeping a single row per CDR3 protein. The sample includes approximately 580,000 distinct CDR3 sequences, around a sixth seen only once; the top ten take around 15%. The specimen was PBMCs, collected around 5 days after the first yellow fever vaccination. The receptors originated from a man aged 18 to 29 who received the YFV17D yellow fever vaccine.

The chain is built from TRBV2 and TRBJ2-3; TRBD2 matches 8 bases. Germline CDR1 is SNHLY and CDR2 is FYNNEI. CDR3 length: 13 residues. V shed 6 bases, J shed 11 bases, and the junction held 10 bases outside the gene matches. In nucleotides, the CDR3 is TGTGCCAGCAGATTTCTAGCGGGTAGTCAGCAGTATTTT. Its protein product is CASRFLAGSQQYF.

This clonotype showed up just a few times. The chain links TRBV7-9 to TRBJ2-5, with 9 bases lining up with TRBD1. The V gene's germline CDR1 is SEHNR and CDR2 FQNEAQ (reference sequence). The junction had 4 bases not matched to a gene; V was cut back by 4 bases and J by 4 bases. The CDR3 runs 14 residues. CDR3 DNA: TGTGCCAGCAGCTGGACAGGGGTTGGAGAGACCCAGTACTTC. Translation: CASSWTGVGETQYF.

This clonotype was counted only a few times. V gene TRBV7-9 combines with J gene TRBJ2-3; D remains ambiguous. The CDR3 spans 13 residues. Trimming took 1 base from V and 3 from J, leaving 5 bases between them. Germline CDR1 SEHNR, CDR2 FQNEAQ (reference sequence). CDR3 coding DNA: TGTGCCAGCAGCTTAGACCAGACAGATACGCAGTATTTT. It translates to CASSLDQTDTQYF.

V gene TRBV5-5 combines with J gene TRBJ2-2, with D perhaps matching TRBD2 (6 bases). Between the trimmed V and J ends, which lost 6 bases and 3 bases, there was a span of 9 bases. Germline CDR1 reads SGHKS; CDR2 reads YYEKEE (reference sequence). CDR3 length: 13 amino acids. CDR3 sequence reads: CASTRGYTGELFF. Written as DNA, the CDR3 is TGTGCCAGCACTCGGGGGTACACCGGGGAGCTGTTTTTT.

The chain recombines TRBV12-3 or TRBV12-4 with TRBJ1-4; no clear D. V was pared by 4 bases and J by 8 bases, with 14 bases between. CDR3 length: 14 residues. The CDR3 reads CASSYTATGEKLFF. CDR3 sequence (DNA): TGTGCCAGCAGTTACACCGCGACTGGAGAAAAACTGTTTTTT.

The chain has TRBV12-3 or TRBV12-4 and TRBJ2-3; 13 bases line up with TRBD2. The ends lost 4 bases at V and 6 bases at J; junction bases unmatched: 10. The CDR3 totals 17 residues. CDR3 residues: CASSSPGLAGIRDTQYF. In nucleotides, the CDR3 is TGTGCCAGCAGTTCTCCGGGACTAGCGGGGATAAGGGATACGCAGTATTTT.

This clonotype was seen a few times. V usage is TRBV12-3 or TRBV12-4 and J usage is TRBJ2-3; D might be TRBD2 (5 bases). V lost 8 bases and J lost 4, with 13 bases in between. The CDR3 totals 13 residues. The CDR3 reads CASAKGAADTQYF. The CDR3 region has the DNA TGTGCCAGCGCCAAGGGAGCTGCAGATACGCAGTATTTT.